This is a list of T cell receptor beta chains from one sample in a study of T cell changes during pregnancy in multiple sclerosis. This table comes from immunoSEQ multiplex PCR, and its TCRdb copy is limited to in-frame clones, with some not included. The table lists about 62,000 clones, around 89% of them singletons. Material: peripheral blood, obtained in the first trimester of pregnancy. The receptors were gathered from a female donor with multiple sclerosis, enrolled in a pregnancy study. The CDR3 runs from the conserved cysteine through the conserved F or W. The D gene is left open where the match is weak. A row's size may be missing; if present it is once, few, many or a size class.

>TRBJ2-5|-|-|TRBV6-5
CASSREIQETQYF
TGTGCCAGCAGTCGGGAGATCCAAGAGACCCAGTACTTC
>TRBJ1-5|-|-|TRBV20-1
CSASGGQPQHF
TGCAGTGCTAGCGGGGGGCAGCCCCAGCATTTT
>TRBJ2-2|-|-|TRBV6-5
CASRLGGTGELFF
TGTGCCAGCAGATTGGGGGGCACCGGGGAGCTGTTTTTT
>TRBJ2-7|-|-|TRBV30
CASASTGFGYEQYF
TGTGCCTCTGCTTCGACAGGTTTCGGCTACGAGCAGTACTTC
>TRBJ1-1|TRBD1|-|TRBV19
CASSWGTGLNTEAFF
TGTGCCAGTAGTTGGGGGACAGGACTGAACACTGAAGCTTTCTTT
>TRBJ2-3|TRBD1|-|TRBV27
CASSYIQGLPSTDTQYF
TGTGCCAGCAGTTACATACAGGGGCTCCCTAGCACAGATACGCAGTATTTT
>TRBJ2-5|TRBD2|-|TRBV7-6
CASSLANGGQETQYF
TGTGCCAGCAGCTTAGCGAACGGGGGGCAAGAGACCCAGTACTTC
>TRBJ2-3|-|-|TRBV19
CASSRLADTQYF
TGTGCCAGTAGTAGATTAGCAGATACGCAGTATTTT
>TRBJ2-1|TRBD1|-|TRBV18
CASQRQGGDNEQFF
TGTGCCAGCCAACGACAGGGTGGGGACAATGAGCAGTTCTTC
>TRBJ1-5|-|-|TRBV7-2
CASSSRGTAPYSNQPQHF
TGTGCCAGCAGCTCACGTGGTACAGCACCTTATAGCAATCAGCCCCAGCATTTT
>TRBJ2-3|TRBD1|-|TRBV7-9
CASSSTGTGETDTQYF
TGTGCCAGCAGCTCAACCGGGACAGGGGAGACAGATACGCAGTATTTT
>TRBJ1-5|-|-|TRBV27
CASSRVVRQPQHF
TGTGCCAGCAGCCGAGTAGTGCGTCAGCCCCAGCATTTT
>TRBJ2-7|TRBD1|-|TRBV18
CASSPPSARGNEQYF
TGTGCCAGCTCACCACCGAGCGCCAGGGGGAACGAGCAGTACTTC
>TRBJ2-1|TRBD2|few|TRBV11-3
CASSTGLAFNEQFF
TGTGCCAGCAGCACGGGACTAGCGTTCAATGAGCAGTTCTTC
>TRBJ1-1|-|-|TRBV6-6
CASSPTTTGTQAFF
TGTGCCAGCAGTCCGACTACGACCGGGACACAAGCTTTCTTT
>TRBJ2-2|-|-|TRBV11-3
CASSLREAGTGELFF
TGTGCCAGCAGCCTCAGGGAGGCTGGCACCGGGGAGCTGTTTTTT
>TRBJ1-1|-|-|TRBV27
CASSVSGDPNTEAFF
TGTGCCAGCAGTGTTTCAGGGGACCCGAACACTGAAGCTTTCTTT
>TRBJ2-1|-|-|TRBV11-3
CASSTSNRAREQFF
TGTGCCAGCAGCACCTCCAACAGGGCGCGAGAGCAGTTCTTC
>TRBJ1-2|TRBD1|-|TRBV7-8
CASSLGNRGPNYGYTF
TGTGCCAGCAGCTTGGGAAACAGGGGGCCTAACTATGGCTACACCTTC
>TRBJ1-2|TRBD1|once|TRBV6-5
CASSSSRTGGGYTF
TGTGCCAGCAGCTCCTCCCGGACAGGCGGGGGCTACACCTTC
>TRBJ2-7|TRBD1|-|TRBV5-8
CASSDRGNYEQYF
TGTGCCAGCAGCGACAGGGGTAACTACGAGCAGTACTTC
>TRBJ2-7|TRBD2|-|TRBV7-2
CASTLAGAPGSYEQYF
TGTGCCAGTACCTTAGCGGGGGCCCCGGGGTCCTACGAGCAGTACTTC
>TRBJ2-2|-|-|TRBV15
CATSRGLEAGELFF
TGTGCCACCAGCAGAGGACTGGAGGCCGGGGAGCTGTTTTTT
>TRBJ2-2|TRBD2|few|TRBV7-9
CASSSAISSGTGELFF
TGTGCCAGCAGCTCCGCAATCTCTAGCGGCACCGGGGAGCTGTTTTTT
>TRBJ2-3|TRBD1|-|TRBV11-2
CAGQTGDASTDTQYF
TGTGCCGGCCAAACAGGGGACGCTAGCACAGATACGCAGTATTTT
>TRBJ1-1|-|-|TRBV27
CASSQALMAEAFF
TGTGCCAGCAGTCAAGCCCTGATGGCTGAAGCTTTCTTT
>TRBJ1-5|-|-|TRBV5-5
CASREQGSQNNQPQHF
TGTGCCAGCAGGGAACAGGGTTCGCAAAACAATCAGCCCCAGCATTTT
>TRBJ2-1|TRBD2|-|TRBV10-3
CAITAGTSGRSRVNEQFF
TGTGCCATCACCGCCGGGACTAGCGGGAGGTCCCGGGTCAATGAGCAGTTCTTC
>TRBJ1-3|-|-|TRBV7-2
CASSSSRSISGNTIYF
TGTGCCAGCAGCTCCTCTAGATCGATCTCTGGAAACACCATATATTTT
>TRBJ2-1|TRBD2|-|TRBV5-1
CASSLPAGGAYNEQFF
TGCGCCAGCAGCTTACCGGCGGGAGGAGCGTACAATGAGCAGTTCTTC
>TRBJ1-1|-|-|TRBV2
CASTDTTGFTEAFF
TGTGCCAGCACTGATACAACAGGGTTCACTGAAGCTTTCTTT
>TRBJ2-3|-|-|TRBV6-5
CASSGGRGSTDTQYF
TGTGCCAGCAGTGGGGGGAGGGGGAGCACAGATACGCAGTATTTT
>TRBJ1-2|-|-|TRBV6-6
CAGRDGGEYNYGYTF
TGTGCCGGCAGAGACGGGGGGGAATACAACTATGGCTACACCTTC
>TRBJ1-2|TRBD1|-|TRBV7-2
CASSFRQGGYTF
TGTGCCAGCAGCTTTCGACAGGGAGGCTACACCTTC
>TRBJ2-2|TRBD2|-|TRBV29-1
CSARLAGDTGELFF
TGCAGCGCAAGACTAGCGGGGGACACCGGGGAGCTGTTTTTT